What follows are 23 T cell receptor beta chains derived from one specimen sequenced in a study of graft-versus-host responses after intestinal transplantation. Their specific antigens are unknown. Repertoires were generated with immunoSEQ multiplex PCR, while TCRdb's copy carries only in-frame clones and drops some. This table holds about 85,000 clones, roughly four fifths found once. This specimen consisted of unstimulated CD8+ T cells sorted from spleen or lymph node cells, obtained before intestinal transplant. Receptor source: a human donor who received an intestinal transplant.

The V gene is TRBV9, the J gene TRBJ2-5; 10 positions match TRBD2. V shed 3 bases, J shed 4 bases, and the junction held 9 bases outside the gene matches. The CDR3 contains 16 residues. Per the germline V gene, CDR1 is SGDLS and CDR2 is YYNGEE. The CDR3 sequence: CASSDQRGGEVETQYF. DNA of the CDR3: TGTGCCAGCAGCGATCAGCGGGGGGGCGAAGTAGAGACCCAGTACTTC.

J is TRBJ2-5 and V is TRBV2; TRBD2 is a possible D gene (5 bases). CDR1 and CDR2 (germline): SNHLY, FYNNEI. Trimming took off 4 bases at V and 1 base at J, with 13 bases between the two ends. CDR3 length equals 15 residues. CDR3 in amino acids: CASSALTRTQETQYF. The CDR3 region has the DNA TGTGCCAGCAGTGCTTTAACTAGGACCCAAGAGACCCAGTACTTC.

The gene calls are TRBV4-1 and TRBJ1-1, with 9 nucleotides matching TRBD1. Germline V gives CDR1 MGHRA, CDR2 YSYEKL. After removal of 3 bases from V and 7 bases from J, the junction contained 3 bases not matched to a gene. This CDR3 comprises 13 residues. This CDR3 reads CASSHRTGVEAFF. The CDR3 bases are TGCGCCAGCAGCCACCGGACAGGGGTTGAAGCTTTCTTT.

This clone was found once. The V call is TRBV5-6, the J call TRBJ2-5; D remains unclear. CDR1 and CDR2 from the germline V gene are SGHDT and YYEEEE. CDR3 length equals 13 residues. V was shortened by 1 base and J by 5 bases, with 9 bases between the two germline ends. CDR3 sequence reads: CASSLNRRETQYF. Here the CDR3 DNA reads TGTGCCAGCAGCTTGAATCGACGCGAGACCCAGTACTTC.

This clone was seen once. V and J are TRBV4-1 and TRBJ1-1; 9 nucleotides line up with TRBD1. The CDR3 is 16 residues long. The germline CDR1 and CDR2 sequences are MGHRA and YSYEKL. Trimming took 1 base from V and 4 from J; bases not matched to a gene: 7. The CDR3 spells CASSQVGDRVSTEAFF. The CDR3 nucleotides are TGCGCCAGCAGCCAAGTTGGGGACAGGGTGAGCACTGAAGCTTTCTTT.

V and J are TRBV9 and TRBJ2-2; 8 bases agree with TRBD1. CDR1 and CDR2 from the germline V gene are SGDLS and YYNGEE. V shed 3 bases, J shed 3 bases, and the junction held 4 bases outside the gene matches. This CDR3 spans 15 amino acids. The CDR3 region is CASSEWTGHTGELFF. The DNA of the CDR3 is TGTGCCAGCAGCGAATGGACAGGGCACACCGGGGAGCTGTTTTTT.

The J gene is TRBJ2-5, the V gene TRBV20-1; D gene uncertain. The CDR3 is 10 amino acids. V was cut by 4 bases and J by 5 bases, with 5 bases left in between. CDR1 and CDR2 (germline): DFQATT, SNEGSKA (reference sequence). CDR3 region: CSAIAETQYF. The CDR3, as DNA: TGCAGTGCTATTGCGGAGACCCAGTACTTC.

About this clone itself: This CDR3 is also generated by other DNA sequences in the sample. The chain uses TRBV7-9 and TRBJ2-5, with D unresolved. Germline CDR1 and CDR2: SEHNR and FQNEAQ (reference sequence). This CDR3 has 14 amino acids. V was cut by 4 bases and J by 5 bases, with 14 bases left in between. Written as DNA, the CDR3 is TGTGCCAGCAGCTCCCCGGGCCAAAGGGAGACCCAGTACTTC. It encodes CASSSPGQRETQYF.

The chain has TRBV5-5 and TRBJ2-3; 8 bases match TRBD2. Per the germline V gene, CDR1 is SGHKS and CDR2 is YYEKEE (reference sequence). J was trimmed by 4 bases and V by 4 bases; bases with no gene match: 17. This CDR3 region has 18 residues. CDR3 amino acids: CASSPVPAGTSGSDTQYF. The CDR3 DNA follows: TGTGCCAGCAGCCCAGTACCAGCCGGGACTAGTGGGTCAGATACGCAGTATTTT. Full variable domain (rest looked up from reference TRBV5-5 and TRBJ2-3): DAGVTQSPTHLIKTRGQQVTLRCSPISGHKSVSWYQQVLGQGPQFIFQYYEKEERGRGNFPDRFSARQFPNYSSELNVNALLLGDSALYLCASSPVPAGTSGSDTQYFGPGTRLTVL.

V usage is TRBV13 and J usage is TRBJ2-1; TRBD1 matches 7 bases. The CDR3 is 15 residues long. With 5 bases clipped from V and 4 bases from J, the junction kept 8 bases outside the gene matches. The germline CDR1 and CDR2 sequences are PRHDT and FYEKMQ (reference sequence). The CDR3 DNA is TGTGCCAGCAGCCTGACAGGGAACGAATACAATGAGCAGTTCTTC. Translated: CASSLTGNEYNEQFF.

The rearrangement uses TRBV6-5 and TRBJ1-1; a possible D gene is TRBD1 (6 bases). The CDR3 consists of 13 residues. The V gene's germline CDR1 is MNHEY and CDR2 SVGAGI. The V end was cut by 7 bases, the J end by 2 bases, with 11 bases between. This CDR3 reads CASTGQYNTEAFF. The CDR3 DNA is TGTGCCAGCACCGGACAGTATAACACTGAAGCTTTCTTT.

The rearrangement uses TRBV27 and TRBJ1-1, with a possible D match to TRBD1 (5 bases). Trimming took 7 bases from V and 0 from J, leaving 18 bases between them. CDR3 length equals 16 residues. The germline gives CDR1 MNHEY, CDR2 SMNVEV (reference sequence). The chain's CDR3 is CASTSGHRPMNTEAFF. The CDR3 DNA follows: TGTGCCAGCACCTCCGGACACAGACCAATGAACACTGAAGCTTTCTTT.

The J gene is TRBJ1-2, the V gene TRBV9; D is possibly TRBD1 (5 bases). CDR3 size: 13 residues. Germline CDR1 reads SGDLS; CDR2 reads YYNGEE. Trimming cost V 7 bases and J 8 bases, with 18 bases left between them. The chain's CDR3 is CASSGGGREGYTF. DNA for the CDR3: TGTGCCAGCTCCGGGGGGGGACGGGAAGGCTACACCTTC.

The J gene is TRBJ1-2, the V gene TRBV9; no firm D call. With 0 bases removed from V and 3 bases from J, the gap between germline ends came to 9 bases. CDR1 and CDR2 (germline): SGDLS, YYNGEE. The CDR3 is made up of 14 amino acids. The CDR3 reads CASSVGGFYYGYTF. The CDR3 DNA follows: TGTGCCAGCAGCGTAGGTGGGTTCTACTATGGCTACACCTTC. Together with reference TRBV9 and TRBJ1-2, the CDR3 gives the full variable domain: DSGVTQTPKHLITATGQRVTLRCSPRSGDLSVYWYQQSLDQGLQFLIQYYNGEERAKGNILERFSAQQFPDLHSELNLSSLELGDSALYFCASSVGGFYYGYTFGSGTRLTVV.

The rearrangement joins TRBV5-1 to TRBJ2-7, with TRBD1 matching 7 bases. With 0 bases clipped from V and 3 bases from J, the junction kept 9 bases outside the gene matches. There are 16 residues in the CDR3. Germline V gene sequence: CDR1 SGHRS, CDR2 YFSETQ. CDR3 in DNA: TGCGCCAGCAGCTTGGCCTGGACAGGCCCCTTCTACGAGCAGTACTTC. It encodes CASSLAWTGPFYEQYF.

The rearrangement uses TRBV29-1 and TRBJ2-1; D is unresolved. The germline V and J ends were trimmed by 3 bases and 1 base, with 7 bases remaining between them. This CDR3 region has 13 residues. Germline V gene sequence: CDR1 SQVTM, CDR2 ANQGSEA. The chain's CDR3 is CSVDIGSYNEQFF. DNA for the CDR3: TGCAGCGTTGACATCGGTTCCTACAATGAGCAGTTCTTC.

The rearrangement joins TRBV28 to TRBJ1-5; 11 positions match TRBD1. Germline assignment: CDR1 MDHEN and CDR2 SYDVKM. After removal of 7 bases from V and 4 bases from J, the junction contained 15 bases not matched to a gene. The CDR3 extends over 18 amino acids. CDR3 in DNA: TGTGCCAGCACCGCGGGGACAGGGGGGACTTTAGCTAATCAGCCCCAGCATTTT. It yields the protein CASTAGTGGTLANQPQHF.

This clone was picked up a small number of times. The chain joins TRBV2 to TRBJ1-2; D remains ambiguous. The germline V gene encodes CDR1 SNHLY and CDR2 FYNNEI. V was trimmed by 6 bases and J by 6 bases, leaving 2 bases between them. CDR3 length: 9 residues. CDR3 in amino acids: CASRDGYTF. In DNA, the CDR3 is TGTGCCAGCAGGGATGGCTACACCTTC.

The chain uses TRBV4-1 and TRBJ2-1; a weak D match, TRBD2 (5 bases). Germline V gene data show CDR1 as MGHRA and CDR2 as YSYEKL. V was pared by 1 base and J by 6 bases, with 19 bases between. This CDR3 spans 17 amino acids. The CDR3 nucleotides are TGCGCCAGCAGCCAAGCGGAGGTCGGGAATCGGATCAATGAGCAGTTCTTC. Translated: CASSQAEVGNRINEQFF.

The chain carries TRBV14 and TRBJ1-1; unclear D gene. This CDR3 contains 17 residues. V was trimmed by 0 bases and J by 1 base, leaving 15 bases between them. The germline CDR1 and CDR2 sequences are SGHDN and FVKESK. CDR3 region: CASSQDPLGFPNTEAFF. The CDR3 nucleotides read TGTGCCAGCAGCCAAGATCCCCTTGGGTTCCCGAACACTGAAGCTTTCTTT.

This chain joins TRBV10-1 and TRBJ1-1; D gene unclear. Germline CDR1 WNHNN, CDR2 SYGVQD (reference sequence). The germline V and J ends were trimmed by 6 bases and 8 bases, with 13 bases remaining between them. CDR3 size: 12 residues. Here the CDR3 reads CASSEDGEEAFF. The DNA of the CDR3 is TGCGCCAGCAGCGAGGACGGGGAGGAAGCTTTCTTT.

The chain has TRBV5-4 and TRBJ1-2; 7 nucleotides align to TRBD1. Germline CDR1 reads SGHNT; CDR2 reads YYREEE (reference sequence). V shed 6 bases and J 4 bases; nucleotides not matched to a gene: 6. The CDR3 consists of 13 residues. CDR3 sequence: CASTPGGTYGYTF. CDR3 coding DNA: TGTGCCAGCACCCCAGGGGGGACCTATGGCTACACCTTC. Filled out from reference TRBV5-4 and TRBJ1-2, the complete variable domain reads ETGVTQSPTHLIKTRGQQVTLRCSSQSGHNTVSWYQQALGQGPQFIFQYYREEENGRGNFPPRFSGLQFPNYSSELNVNALELDDSALYLCASTPGGTYGYTFGSGTRLTVV.

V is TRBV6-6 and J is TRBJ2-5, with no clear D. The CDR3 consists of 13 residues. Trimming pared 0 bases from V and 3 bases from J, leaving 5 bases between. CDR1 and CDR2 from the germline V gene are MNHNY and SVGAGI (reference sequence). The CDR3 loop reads CASSYSWEETQYF. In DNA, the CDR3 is TGTGCCAGCAGTTACTCGTGGGAAGAGACCCAGTACTTC.